The sequence of this T cell receptor (beta chain) was determined in a study of beta chain features in type 1 diabetes. Sequencing targeted expressed TCRB transcripts, as all isolated RNA had been reverse transcribed. Assay used: immunoSEQ multiplex PCR; TCRdb lists only in-frame clones, some missing. Altogether 850,000 to 900,000 clones are present, 15% to 20% being singletons, with the ten largest covering around 0.02%. It was one heparinised blood draw, averaging roughly 100 mL, that each donor gave. Study-wide results and caveats: With patients and controls alike, PCR might favor shorter templates to an equal degree. Fewer insertions but more deletions were seen at VDJ junctions in type 1 diabetes patients.

A few counts support this clone. No antigen is known for it. Germline values: CDR1 MNHEY, CDR2 SMNVEV (reference sequence). The ends lost 3 bases at V and 5 bases at J; junction bases unmatched: 12. There are 16 residues in the CDR3. Sample: naive CD4+ T cells from blood. The sequence came from a woman aged 18-29 years in good health. The rearrangement joins TRBV27 to TRBJ1-1; TRBD1 aligns across 7 bases. CDR3 coding DNA: TGTGCCAGCAGTTTTAGGCGACAGGGTAGGGAAACTGAAGCTTTCTTT. Residues: CASSFRRQGRETEAFF.